The 23 T cell receptor beta chains below were found in one sample sequenced in a study of blood T cells in healthy people across ages. Primed by a sample-barcoded 5' primer and a J-beta primer mix, a second PCR proceeded for about 6 to 11 cycles. TCRdb re-analysed the 5' RACE reads in MiXCR, keeping a single row per CDR3 protein. The data hold about 940,000 distinct CDR3 sequences, with 45% to 50% observed a single time. What was sequenced was blood. All receptors derive from a man aged 25-40 years in good health.

This clonotype was recorded once. The chain employs TRBV7-9 and TRBJ1-2; tentative D call: TRBD1 (6 bases). CDR3 size: 16 residues. V shed 4 bases and J shed 3 bases, with 18 bases lying between them. Germline V gives CDR1 SEHNR, CDR2 FQNEAQ (reference sequence). CDR3 sequence: CASSSRQAQWDYGYTF. The DNA for the CDR3 is TGTGCCAGCAGCTCCAGACAGGCCCAATGGGACTATGGCTACACCTTC.

The chain couples TRBV20-1 to TRBJ2-3; 7 bases match TRBD2. Per germline, CDR1 DFQATT and CDR2 SNEGSKA (reference sequence). The CDR3 contains 14 residues. V lost 5 bases to trimming and J lost 1 base; unmatched junction nucleotides: 6. CDR3 region: CSADRLAGTDTQYF. For the CDR3, the DNA is TGCAGTGCTGACCGTCTAGCGGGCACAGATACGCAGTATTTT.

CDR3 residues: CASGQTGQETQYF. CDR3 in DNA: TGCGCCAGCGGCCAGACAGGACAAGAGACCCAGTACTTC. The V and J genes are TRBV5-1 and TRBJ2-5, with TRBD1 as a possible D gene (6 bases). V dropped 7 bases and J dropped 2 bases, with 12 bases sitting between them. The CDR3 runs 13 residues. Germline loops: CDR1 SGHRS, CDR2 YFSETQ.

This clonotype was observed a handful of times. The chain employs TRBV20-1 and TRBJ2-1; the match to TRBD2 covers 9 bases. This CDR3 region has 15 residues. The V gene's germline CDR1 is DFQATT and CDR2 SNEGSKA (reference sequence). The J segment lost 7 bases and the V segment lost 6 bases, leaving 13 bases of the junction unmatched. CDR3 sequence (DNA): TGCAGTGCGCGCATAGCGGGGGAACGCCAAAATGAGCAGTTCTTC. The encoded protein is CSARIAGERQNEQFF.

The chain uses TRBV12-5 and TRBJ1-5, with D possibly TRBD1 on 5 matching bases. V was trimmed by 7 bases and J by 7 bases, leaving 14 bases between them. Germline CDR1 LGHNT, CDR2 FRNRAP. The CDR3 runs to 13 residues. CDR3 protein: CASAWDEGQPQHF. DNA for the CDR3: TGTGCTAGTGCGTGGGACGAGGGACAGCCCCAGCATTTT.

This clonotype was seen more than once but under ten times. The chain's CDR3 is CASSQGLGLENNEQFF. CDR3 coding DNA: TGTGCCAGCAGCCAAGGGCTGGGACTAGAGAACAATGAGCAGTTCTTC. V and J are TRBV4-2 and TRBJ2-1; 8 bases map to TRBD2. Germline CDR1 and CDR2: LGHNA and YNFKEQ. V was clipped by 1 base and J by 5 bases; unmatched bases: 7. This CDR3 has 16 residues.

The chain uses TRBV3-1 and TRBJ1-6; 7 bases match TRBD1. V lost 5 bases and J lost 6; bases outside the gene matches: 4. The V gene's germline CDR1 is LGHDT and CDR2 YNNKEL (reference sequence). The CDR3 length is 14 residues. The CDR3 DNA reads as TGTGCCAGCAGCATAAGACAGGGTAATTCACCCCTCCACTTT. This encodes CASSIRQGNSPLHF.

The rearrangement links TRBV6-5 to TRBJ2-4, with TRBD1 matching over 7 bases. Looked up from germline, CDR1 is MNHEY and CDR2 is SVGAGI. V gave up 0 bases and J gave up 5 bases; unmatched junction bases: 4. The CDR3 contains 15 residues. The DNA for the CDR3 is TGTGCCAGCAGTTACTCATCGACAGGGCAAAACATTCAGTACTTC. It is translated as CASSYSSTGQNIQYF.

CDR3 loop: CASSTLDFKQYF. The CDR3 DNA reads TGTGCCAGCAGTACCCTAGATTTCAAGCAGTACTTC. The V gene is TRBV7-2, the J gene TRBJ2-7; D is unclear. With 6 bases removed from V and 8 bases from J, the gap between germline ends came to 14 bases. Germline CDR1 is SGHTA and CDR2 is FQGNSA. The CDR3 loop spans 12 amino acids.

The chain has TRBV5-4 and TRBJ2-1; TRBD2 aligns across 14 bases. V lost 4 bases and J lost 7; bases outside the gene matches: 13. Germline V CDR1 and CDR2: SGHNT, YYREEE (reference sequence). This CDR3 comprises 18 residues. CDR3 sequence reads: CASSLGTSGGSAGNEQFF. For the CDR3, the DNA is TGTGCCAGCAGCCTCGGGACTAGCGGGGGTTCGGCAGGGAATGAGCAGTTCTTC.

This clonotype was seen only a few times. The rearrangement links TRBV4-2 to TRBJ2-7; D not certain. This CDR3 contains 16 residues. The V gene lost 1 base and the J gene lost 1 base, with 14 bases spanning the gap. CDR1 is LGHNA, CDR2 YNFKEQ, per germline. CDR3 region: CASSQVGPGRSYEQYF. In nucleotides, the CDR3 is TGTGCCAGCAGCCAAGTAGGACCCGGACGGTCCTACGAGCAGTACTTC.

Notes on this clonotype: This may arise from a read error, as a much more abundant clone is one base away. CDR3 loop: CASSFRGGETLYF. The CDR3 nucleotides read TGTGCCAGCAGTTTTCGGGGGGGGGAGACCCTGTACTTC. The chain recombines TRBV6-6 with TRBJ2-5; 8 bases match TRBD2. CDR3 length equals 13 residues. Germline assignment: CDR1 MNHNY and CDR2 SVGAGI (reference sequence).

This chain joins TRBV11-1 and TRBJ2-7, with D tentatively TRBD1 (6 bases). V shed 3 bases and J shed 1 base, with 13 bases lying between them. Germline lookup yields CDR1 SGHAT and CDR2 FQDESV (reference sequence). The CDR3 runs to 15 residues. This CDR3 is CASSFFQGPSYEQYF. In DNA, the CDR3 is TGTGCCAGCAGCTTTTTCCAGGGGCCTTCCTACGAGCAGTACTTC.

A few counts support this clonotype. The chain links TRBV4-1 to TRBJ1-2, with D perhaps TRBD1 (5 bases). Trimming took 2 bases from V and 10 from J, leaving 11 bases between them. CDR3 length: 12 amino acids. Germline V gene sequence: CDR1 MGHRA, CDR2 YSYEKL. The CDR3 spells CASSQQGVNYTF. The CDR3 DNA reads TGCGCCAGCAGCCAACAAGGGGTTAACTACACCTTC.

This clonotype was observed a few times. CDR3 nucleotides: TGTGCCAGCGATCGGGGACCGAACACAGATACGCAGTATTTT. Protein product: CASDRGPNTDTQYF. The chain combines TRBV6-1 with TRBJ2-3; D may be TRBD1 or TRBD2 (5 bases each). CDR1 and CDR2 from the germline V gene are MNHNS and SASEGT. The V end was cut by 8 bases, the J end by 2 bases, with 14 bases between. The CDR3 covers 14 residues.

This clonotype was counted ten times or more. The rearrangement links TRBV29-1 to TRBJ1-2; unclear D gene. Trimming pared 0 bases from V and 8 bases from J, leaving 7 bases between. Per germline, CDR1 SQVTM and CDR2 ANQGSEA. This CDR3 contains 11 residues. The chain's CDR3 is CSVEEFVGYTF. CDR3 nucleotide sequence: TGCAGCGTTGAAGAGTTCGTGGGCTACACCTTC.

V is TRBV2 and J is TRBJ2-1; the D is unclear. The V end was cut by 1 base, the J end by 8 bases, with 3 bases between. Germline assignment: CDR1 SNHLY and CDR2 FYNNEI. The CDR3 loop spans 11 amino acids. The CDR3: CASSEVYEQFF. CDR3 coding DNA: TGTGCCAGCAGTGAAGTCTATGAGCAGTTCTTC.

The sample holds a few counts of this clonotype. V and J are TRBV3-1 and TRBJ2-7; the D is unclear. Gene TRBJ2-5 matches the end of the DNA better, so the J call may be wrong. The CDR3 is 15 amino acids. Germline CDR1 is LGHDT and CDR2 is YNNKEL (reference sequence). The CDR3 reads CASSQDPSQMETQYF. Written as DNA, the CDR3 is TGTGCCAGCAGCCAAGATCCCTCACAGATGGAGACCCAGTACTTC.

J is TRBJ1-5 and V is TRBV20-1; 8 nucleotides align to TRBD1. Trimming at V came to 2 bases and at J to 3 bases, leaving 9 bases not matched to a gene. The CDR3 runs 16 residues. Germline V lookup: CDR1 DFQATT, CDR2 SNEGSKA (reference sequence). CDR3 DNA sequence: TGCAGTGCTAGAATCACAGGGGGGATTAACAATCAGCCCCAGCATTTT. Its protein product is CSARITGGINNQPQHF.

The rearrangement links TRBV27 to TRBJ2-7; 8 bases align to TRBD1. V gave up 10 bases and J gave up 7 bases; unmatched junction bases: 9. The CDR3 loop spans 12 amino acids. Germline V gene sequence: CDR1 MNHEY, CDR2 SMNVEV (reference sequence). The CDR3: CATKQGVGEQYF. CDR3 sequence (DNA): TGTGCCACCAAACAGGGGGTTGGAGAGCAGTACTTC.

The chain has TRBV29-1 and TRBJ1-1, with 9 positions matching TRBD1. The V segment lost 4 bases and the J segment 2 bases; nucleotides outside the gene matches: 8. The V gene's germline CDR1 is SQVTM and CDR2 ANQGSEA. The CDR3 is 15 residues long. The CDR3 DNA reads TGCAGCGTTGTTGGGACGGGACAGGGCAACACTGAAGCTTTCTTT. As protein: CSVVGTGQGNTEAFF.

The chain is built from TRBV6-2 or TRBV6-3 and TRBJ2-7; D unclear. Looked up from germline, CDR1 is MNHEY and CDR2 is SVGEGT. The CDR3 spans 12 residues. Trimming pared 7 bases from V and 4 bases from J, leaving 11 bases between. The CDR3 DNA follows: TGTGCCAGCACAAACCGGATTTACGAGCAGTACTTC. Translation: CASTNRIYEQYF.

The genes are TRBV29-1 and TRBJ2-3; D might be TRBD1 (6 bases). The V gene lost 6 bases and the J gene lost 7 bases, with 23 bases spanning the gap. The CDR3 runs 15 residues. Germline values: CDR1 SQVTM, CDR2 ANQGSEA. CDR3 nucleotides: TGCAGCGTAGCGCCGTTGGACAGAAGTTCAAATACGCAGTATTTT. It specifies CSVAPLDRSSNTQYF.